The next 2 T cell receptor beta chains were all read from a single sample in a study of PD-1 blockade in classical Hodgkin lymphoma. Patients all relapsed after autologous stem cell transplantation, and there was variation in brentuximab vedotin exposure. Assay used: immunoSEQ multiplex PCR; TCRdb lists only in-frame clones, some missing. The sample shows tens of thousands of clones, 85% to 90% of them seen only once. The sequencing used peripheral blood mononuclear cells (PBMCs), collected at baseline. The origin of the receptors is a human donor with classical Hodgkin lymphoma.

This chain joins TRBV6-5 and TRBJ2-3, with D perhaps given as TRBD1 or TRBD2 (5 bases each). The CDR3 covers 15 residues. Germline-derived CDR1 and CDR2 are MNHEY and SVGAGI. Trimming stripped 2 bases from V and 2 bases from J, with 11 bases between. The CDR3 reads CASSYGGTPTDTQYF. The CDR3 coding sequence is TGTGCCAGCAGTTACGGTGGGACCCCCACAGATACGCAGTATTTT.

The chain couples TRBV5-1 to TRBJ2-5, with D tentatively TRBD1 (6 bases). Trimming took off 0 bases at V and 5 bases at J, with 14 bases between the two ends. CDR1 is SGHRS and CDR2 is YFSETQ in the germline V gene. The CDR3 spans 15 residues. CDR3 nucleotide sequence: TGCGCCAGCAGCTTGGTGGGGGCGGCAGGGGAGACCCAGTACTTC. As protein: CASSLVGAAGETQYF.